Listed here are 2 T cell receptor beta chains from one sample, sequenced in a study of tumor-infiltrating lymphocytes in oesophageal squamous cell carcinoma. TCRdb reanalysed the PCR reads using MiXCR and keeps one entry per CDR3 protein. This table holds 7,000 to 9,000 distinct CDR3 sequences, about a sixth found once. The sample consisted of blood. Receptors were obtained from a male donor with esophageal squamous cell carcinoma.

Concerning this clonotype: The conserved closing phenylalanine or tryptophan is absent in this CDR3, likely reflecting a read error. No DNA is shown, since the ends of the CDR3 on it are uncertain; the CDR3 is the one TCRdb lists. The rearrangement uses TRBV12-3 or TRBV12-4 and TRBJ2-3; the table's TRBD1 call for D was not verified on the DNA. The CDR3 numbers 17 amino acids, ends counted. The CDR3 sequence: CASSLADLLRGEQFFGP.

Many counts were recorded for this clonotype. The V and J genes are TRBV14 and TRBJ2-7; D remains ambiguous. The V and J ends lost 5 bases and 2 bases respectively, with 13 bases between them. This CDR3 spans 14 amino acids. Germline CDR1 is SGHDN and CDR2 is FVKESK. This chain's CDR3 is CASSYMGGPYEQYF. CDR3 sequence (DNA): TGTGCCAGCAGCTATATGGGCGGACCCTACGAGCAGTACTTC.